This record looks at one T cell receptor (beta chain) sequence and its context. Its antigen is unidentified. Some clones are missing from TCRdb's copy, which holds only in-frame ones; the method was immunoSEQ multiplex PCR. Among about 66,000 clones, 95% to 98% were seen once, and the ten largest hold around 1.6%. The donors were members of the validation cohort comprising 100 to 150 subjects, separate from the roughly 670-subject first cohort. This sample was taken from a study of cytomegalovirus exposure and HLA in healthy donors. Study-level background: The approximately 110 validation repertoires, a later analysis reported, used the same platform as the roughly 660 repertoires from the first cohort. Findings of the study overall: The tendency of first-cohort TCR clusters to co-occur in the roughly 120 validation repertoires was the finding of a later analysis.

This CDR3 region has 14 residues. Germline loops: CDR1 MNHEY, CDR2 SMNVEV (reference sequence). The germline V and J ends were trimmed by 5 bases and 5 bases, with 15 bases remaining between them. This sequence was found in a woman aged 18-29 years in good health and CMV-seropositive. Material for sequencing was PBMCs. The chain joins TRBV27 to TRBJ1-2, with D perhaps TRBD1 (6 bases). The CDR3 here is CASSIGQSAYGYTF. The CDR3 DNA sequence: TGTGCCAGCAGTATCGGACAGTCGGCGTATGGCTACACCTTC.